This T cell receptor beta chain was identified during a study of cytomegalovirus exposure and HLA in healthy donors. Study-level background: As an earlier analysis found, about 200 million T cells yielded 90 million to 140 million unique TCR beta sequences.

The germline V gene has CDR1 SGHRS and CDR2 YFSETQ. V lost 4 bases, J lost 2 bases, and 5 bases stayed unmatched. This CDR3 is 16 amino acids long. Use of 60 Vbeta and 13 Jbeta primers characterized the PCR. Sequencing was performed with immunoSEQ multiplex PCR; in TCRdb, only in-frame clones are kept and a portion is missing. Seen here are some 70,000 clones, 70% to 90% observed once, and the top ten hold approximately 6.2%. To note about this clone: Antigen: not known.

Study results and caveats: Later findings reportedly placed an Asian-associated ancestry cluster below the 666-donor mean for N-insertions. Immune exposure was documented only through CMV serostatus. In a later analysis, HLA-C alleles had the fewest associated TCRs, DRB1 alleles the most.

Sequenced input: PBMCs. This sequence originates from a human donor in good health. V is TRBV5-1 and J is TRBJ2-1; 11 bases map to TRBD2. The chain's CDR3 is CASSQLAGGTYNEQFF. In DNA, the CDR3 is TGCGCCAGCAGCCAATTAGCGGGGGGGACCTACAATGAGCAGTTCTTC.